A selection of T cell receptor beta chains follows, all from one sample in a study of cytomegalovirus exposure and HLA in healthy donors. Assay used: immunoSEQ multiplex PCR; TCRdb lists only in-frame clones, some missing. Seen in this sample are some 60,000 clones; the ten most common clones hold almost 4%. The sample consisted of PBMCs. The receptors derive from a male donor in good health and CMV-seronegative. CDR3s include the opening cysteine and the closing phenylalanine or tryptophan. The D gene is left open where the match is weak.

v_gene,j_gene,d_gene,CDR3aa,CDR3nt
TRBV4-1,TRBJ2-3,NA,CASSQARLGTDTQYF,TGCGCCAGCAGCCAAGCCAGACTAGGCACAGATACGCAGTATTTT
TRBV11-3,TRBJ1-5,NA,CASSLVGYRPQHF,TGTGCCAGCAGCTTAGTGGGCTACCGGCCCCAGCATTTT
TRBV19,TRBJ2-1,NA,CASSCPRDSQSSYNEQFF,TGTGCCAGTAGTTGCCCCCGGGACTCCCAAAGCTCCTACAATGAGCAGTTCTTC
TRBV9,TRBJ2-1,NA,CASSPSSLVDNEQFF,TGTGCCAGCAGCCCTAGCTCACTAGTGGACAATGAGCAGTTCTTC
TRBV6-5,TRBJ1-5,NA,CASIRGTSQPQHF,TGTGCCAGCATCAGGGGCACTTCTCAGCCCCAGCATTTT
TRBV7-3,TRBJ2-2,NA,CASSLPGFSTGELFF,TGTGCCAGCAGCTTGCCGGGGTTCTCCACCGGGGAGCTGTTTTTT
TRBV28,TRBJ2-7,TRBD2,CASTGGLSEQYF,TGTGCCAGCACGGGGGGGCTCTCCGAGCAGTACTTC
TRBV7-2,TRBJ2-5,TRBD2,CASSPAGTQETQYF,TGTGCCAGCAGCCCAGCGGGGACTCAAGAGACCCAGTACTTC
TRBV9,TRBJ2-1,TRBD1,CASSAGTGGSYNEQFF,TGTGCCAGCAGCGCAGGGACAGGGGGCTCCTACAATGAGCAGTTCTTC
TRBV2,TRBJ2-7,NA,CASERGGREQYF,TGTGCCAGCGAGAGGGGGGGGCGCGAGCAGTACTTC
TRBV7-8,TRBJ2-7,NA,CASSLSGVSYEQYF,TGTGCCAGCAGCTTATCAGGGGTCTCCTACGAGCAGTACTTC
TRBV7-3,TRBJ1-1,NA,CASSLTANTEAFF,TGTGCCAGCAGCTTGACAGCGAACACTGAAGCTTTCTTT
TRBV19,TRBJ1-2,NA,CASTHSPNYGYTF,TGTGCCAGTACTCACAGCCCTAACTATGGCTACACCTTC
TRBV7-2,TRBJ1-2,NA,CASSLVADPFNYGYTF,TGTGCCAGCAGCTTAGTAGCAGACCCTTTTAACTATGGCTACACCTTC
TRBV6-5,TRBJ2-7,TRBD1,CASRGTGSSYEQYF,TGTGCCAGCAGAGGGACAGGAAGCTCCTACGAGCAGTACTTC
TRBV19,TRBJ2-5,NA,CASSKGGDRNRENQYF,TGTGCCAGTAGTAAGGGCGGGGACCGGAATAGAGAGAACCAGTACTTC
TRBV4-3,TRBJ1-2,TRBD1,CASSPQTGIYYGYTF,TGCGCCAGCAGCCCCCAGACAGGGATCTACTATGGCTACACCTTC
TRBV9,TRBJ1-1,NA,CASSVQGNTEAFF,TGTGCCAGCAGCGTACAGGGAAACACTGAAGCTTTCTTT
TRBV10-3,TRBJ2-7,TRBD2,CAISGATSGQTYEQYF,TGTGCCATCAGTGGGGCCACTAGCGGCCAGACCTACGAGCAGTACTTC
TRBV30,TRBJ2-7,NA,CAWTRTLSAYEQYF,TGTGCCTGGACGCGGACATTAAGCGCCTACGAGCAGTACTTC
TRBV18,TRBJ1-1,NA,CASSSDKNTEAFF,TGTGCCAGCTCATCGGACAAGAACACTGAAGCTTTCTTT
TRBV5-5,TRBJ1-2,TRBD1,CASSLTGDGGYTF,TGTGCCAGCAGCTTGACAGGGGACGGCGGCTACACCTTC
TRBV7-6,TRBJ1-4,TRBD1,CASSLRQGEATNEKLFF,TGTGCCAGCAGCCTTCGACAGGGGGAAGCAACTAATGAAAAACTGTTTTTT